This T cell receptor beta chain was identified in a study of blood T cell repertoires in COVID-19. Study in general: Acute and convalescent COVID-19 samples came from the United States, Italy and Spain.

Measured with immunoSEQ multiplex PCR; TCRdb has only the in-frame clones, and not every one. The table lists around 300,000 clones, about 83% of them singletons. CDR3 length: 13 residues. Looked up from germline, CDR1 is LNHDA and CDR2 is SQIVND (reference sequence). Trimming removed 2 bases at V and 5 bases at J, with 6 bases between. Sequencing was done on a sample of peripheral blood. This chain connects TRBV19 to TRBJ1-4; D gene unclear. This receptor was obtained from a man aged 30 to 39 with active or convalescent COVID-19. CDR3 loop: CASSIILNEKLFF. Written as DNA, the CDR3 is TGTGCCAGTAGTATAATACTAAATGAAAAACTGTTTTTT. Complete variable domain (other parts from reference TRBV19 and TRBJ1-4): DGGITQSPKYLFRKEGQNVTLSCEQNLNHDAMYWYRQDPGQGLRLIYYSQIVNDFQKGDIAEGYSVSREKKESFPLTVTSAQKNPTAFYLCASSIILNEKLFFGSGTQLSVL.